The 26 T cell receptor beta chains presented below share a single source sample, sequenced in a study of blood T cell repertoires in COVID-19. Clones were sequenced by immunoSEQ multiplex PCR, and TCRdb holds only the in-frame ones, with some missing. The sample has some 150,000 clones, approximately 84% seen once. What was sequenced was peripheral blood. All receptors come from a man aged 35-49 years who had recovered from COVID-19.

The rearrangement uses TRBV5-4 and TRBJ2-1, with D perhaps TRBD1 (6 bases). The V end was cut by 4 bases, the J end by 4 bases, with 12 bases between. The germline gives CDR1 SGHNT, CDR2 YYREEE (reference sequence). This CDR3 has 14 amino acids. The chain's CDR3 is CASSNPDSYNEQFF. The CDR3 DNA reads TGTGCCAGCAGCAACCCGGACAGTTACAATGAGCAGTTCTTC.

Written as DNA, the CDR3 is TGTGCCAGCAGTTATCCCCCGGGACTAGCGGGAGGGGGAAACACCGGGGAGCTGTTTTTT. It codes for CASSYPPGLAGGGNTGELFF. The V and J genes are TRBV6-2 or TRBV6-3 and TRBJ2-2, with TRBD2 matching over 16 bases. The CDR3 sequence is 20 residues long. The germline V gene encodes CDR1 MNHEY and CDR2 SVGEGT. The J segment lost 2 bases and the V segment lost 3 bases, leaving 9 bases of the junction unmatched.

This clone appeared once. CDR3 coding DNA: TGTGCCAGTACCCTAGGTCGGGGCTATGGCTACACCTTC. Translated: CASTLGRGYGYTF. The V and J genes are TRBV19 and TRBJ1-2, with D hard to call. The V gene lost 7 bases and the J gene lost 4 bases, with 13 bases spanning the gap. CDR3 length: 13 amino acids. CDR1 is LNHDA, CDR2 SQIVND, per germline (reference sequence).

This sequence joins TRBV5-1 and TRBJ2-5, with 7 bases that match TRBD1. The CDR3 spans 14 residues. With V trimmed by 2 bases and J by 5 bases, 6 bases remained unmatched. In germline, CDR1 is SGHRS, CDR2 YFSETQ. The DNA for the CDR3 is TGCGCCAGCAGCTTCGGACAGGCGGCGGAGACCCAGTACTTC. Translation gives CASSFGQAAETQYF.

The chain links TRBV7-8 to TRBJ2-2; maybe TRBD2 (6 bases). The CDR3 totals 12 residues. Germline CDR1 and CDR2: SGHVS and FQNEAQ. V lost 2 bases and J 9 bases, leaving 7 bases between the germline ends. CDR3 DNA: TGTGCCAGCAGCTTAAGGACTAGGGAGCTGTTTTTT. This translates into CASSLRTRELFF. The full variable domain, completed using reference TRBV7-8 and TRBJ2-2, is GAGVSQSPRYKVAKRGQDVALRCDPISGHVSLFWYQQALGQGPEFLTYFQNEAQLDKSGLPSDRFFAERPEGSVSTLKIQRTQQEDSAVYLCASSLRTRELFFGEGSRLTVL.

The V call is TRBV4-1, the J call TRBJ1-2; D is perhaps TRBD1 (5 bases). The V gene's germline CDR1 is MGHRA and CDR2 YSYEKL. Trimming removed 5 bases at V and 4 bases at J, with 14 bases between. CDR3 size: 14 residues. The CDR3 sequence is CASSGGGNAYGYTF. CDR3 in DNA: TGCGCCAGCAGCGGTGGGGGGAACGCCTATGGCTACACCTTC.

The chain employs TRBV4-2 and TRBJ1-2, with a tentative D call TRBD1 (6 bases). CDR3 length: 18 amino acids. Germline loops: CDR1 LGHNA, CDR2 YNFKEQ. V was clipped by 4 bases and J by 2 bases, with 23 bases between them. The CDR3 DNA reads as TGTGCCAGCAGCCCATTCCAGCAAAGGACAGAGACAAACTATGGCTACACCTTC. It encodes CASSPFQQRTETNYGYTF.

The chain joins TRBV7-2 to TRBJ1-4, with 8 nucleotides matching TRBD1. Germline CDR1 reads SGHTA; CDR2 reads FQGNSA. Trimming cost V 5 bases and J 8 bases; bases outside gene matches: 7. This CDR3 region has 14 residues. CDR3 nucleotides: TGTGCCAGCAGCCAGGGGGCGCCGGGGGAAAAACTGTTTTTT. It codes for CASSQGAPGEKLFF.

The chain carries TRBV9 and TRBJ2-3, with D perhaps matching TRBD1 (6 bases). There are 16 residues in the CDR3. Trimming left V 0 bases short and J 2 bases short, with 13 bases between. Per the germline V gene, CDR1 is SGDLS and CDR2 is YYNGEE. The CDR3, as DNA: TGTGCCAGCAGCGTAGCTTGGGGGCGAGACACAGATACGCAGTATTTT. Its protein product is CASSVAWGRDTDTQYF.

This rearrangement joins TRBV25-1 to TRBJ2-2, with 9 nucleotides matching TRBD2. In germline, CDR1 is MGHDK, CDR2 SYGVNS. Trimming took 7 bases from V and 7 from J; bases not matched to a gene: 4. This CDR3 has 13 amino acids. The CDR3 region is CASMPSGIGELFF. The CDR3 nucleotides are TGTGCCAGCATGCCTAGCGGGATCGGGGAGCTGTTTTTT.

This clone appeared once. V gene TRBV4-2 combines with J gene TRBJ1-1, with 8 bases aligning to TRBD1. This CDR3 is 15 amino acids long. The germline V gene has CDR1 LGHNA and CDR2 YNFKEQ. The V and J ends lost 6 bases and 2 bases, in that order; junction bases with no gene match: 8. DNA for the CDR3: TGTGCCAGCAGGGGGAGACAGGGGCAAAACACTGAAGCTTTCTTT. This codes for CASRGRQGQNTEAFF.

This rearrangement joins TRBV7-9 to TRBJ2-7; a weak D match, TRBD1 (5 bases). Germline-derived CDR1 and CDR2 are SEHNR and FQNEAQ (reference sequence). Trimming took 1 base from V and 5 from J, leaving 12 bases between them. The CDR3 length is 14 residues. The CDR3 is CASSLEGFRHEQYF. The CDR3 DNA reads TGTGCCAGCAGCTTAGAGGGGTTTCGGCACGAGCAGTACTTC. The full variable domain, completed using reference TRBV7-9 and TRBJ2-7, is DTGVSQNPRHKITKRGQNVTFRCDPISEHNRLYWYRQTLGQGPEFLTYFQNEAQLEKSRLLSDRFSAERPKGSFSTLEIQRTEQGDSAMYLCASSLEGFRHEQYFGPGTRLTVT.

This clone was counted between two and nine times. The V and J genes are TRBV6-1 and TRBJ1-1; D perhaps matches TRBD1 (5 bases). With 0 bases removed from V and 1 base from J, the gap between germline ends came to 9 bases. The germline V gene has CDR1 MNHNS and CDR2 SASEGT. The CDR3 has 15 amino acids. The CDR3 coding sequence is TGTGCCAGCAGTGAAGCGGCAGGGCCGAACACTGAAGCTTTCTTT. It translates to CASSEAAGPNTEAFF.

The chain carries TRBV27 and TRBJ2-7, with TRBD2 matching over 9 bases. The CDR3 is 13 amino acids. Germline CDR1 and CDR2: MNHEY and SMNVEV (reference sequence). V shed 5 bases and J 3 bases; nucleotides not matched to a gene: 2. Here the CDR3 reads CASSLTSGYEQYF. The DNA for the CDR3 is TGTGCCAGCAGTCTGACTAGCGGCTACGAGCAGTACTTC.

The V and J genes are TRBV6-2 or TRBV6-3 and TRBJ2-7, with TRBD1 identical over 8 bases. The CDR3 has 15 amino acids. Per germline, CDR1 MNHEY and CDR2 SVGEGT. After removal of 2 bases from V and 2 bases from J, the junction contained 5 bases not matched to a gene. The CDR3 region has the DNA TGTGCCAGCAGTTACACCGGGACAGGCCCCTACGAGCAGTACTTC. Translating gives CASSYTGTGPYEQYF.

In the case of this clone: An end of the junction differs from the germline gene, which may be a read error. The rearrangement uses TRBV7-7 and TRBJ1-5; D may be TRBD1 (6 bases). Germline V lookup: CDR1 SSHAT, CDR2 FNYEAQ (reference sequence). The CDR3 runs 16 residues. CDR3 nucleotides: TGTGCTAGCAGCTTCGAAAACAGGGTGAAGAATCAGCCCCAGCATTTT. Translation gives CASSFENRVKNQPQHF.

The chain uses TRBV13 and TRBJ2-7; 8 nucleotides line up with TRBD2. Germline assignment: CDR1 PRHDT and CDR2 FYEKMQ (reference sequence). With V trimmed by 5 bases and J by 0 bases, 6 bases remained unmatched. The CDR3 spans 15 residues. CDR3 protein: CASSPGGASSYEQYF. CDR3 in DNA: TGTGCCAGCAGCCCCGGGGGGGCTAGCTCCTACGAGCAGTACTTC.

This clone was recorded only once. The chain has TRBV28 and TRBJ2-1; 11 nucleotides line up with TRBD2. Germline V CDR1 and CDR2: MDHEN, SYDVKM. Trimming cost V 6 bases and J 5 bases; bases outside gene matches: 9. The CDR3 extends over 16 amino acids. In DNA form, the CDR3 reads TGTGCCAGCAGGCTCATAGCGGGAGGGGTCCACAATGAGCAGTTCTTC. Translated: CASRLIAGGVHNEQFF.

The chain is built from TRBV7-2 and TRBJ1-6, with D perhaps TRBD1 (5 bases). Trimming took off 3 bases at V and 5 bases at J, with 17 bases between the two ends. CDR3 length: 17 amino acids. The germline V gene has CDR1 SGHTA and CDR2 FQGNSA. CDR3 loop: CASSLSRTGGNNSPLHF. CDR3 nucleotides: TGTGCCAGCAGCTTGAGCCGCACCGGGGGGAATAATTCACCCCTCCACTTT.

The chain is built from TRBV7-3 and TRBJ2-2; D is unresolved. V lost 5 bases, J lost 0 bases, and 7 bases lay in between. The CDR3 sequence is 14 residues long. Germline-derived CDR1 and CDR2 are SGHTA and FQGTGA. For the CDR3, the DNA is TGTGCCAGCAGCCAGTCTTCGAACACCGGGGAGCTGTTTTTT. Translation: CASSQSSNTGELFF.

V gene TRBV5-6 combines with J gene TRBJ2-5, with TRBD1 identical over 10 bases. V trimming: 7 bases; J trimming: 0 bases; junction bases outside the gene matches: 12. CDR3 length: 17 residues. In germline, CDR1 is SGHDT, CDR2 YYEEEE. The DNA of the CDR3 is TGTGCCAGCGATTACGGCCTGGGACAGGGGTACCAAGAGACCCAGTACTTC. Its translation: CASDYGLGQGYQETQYF.

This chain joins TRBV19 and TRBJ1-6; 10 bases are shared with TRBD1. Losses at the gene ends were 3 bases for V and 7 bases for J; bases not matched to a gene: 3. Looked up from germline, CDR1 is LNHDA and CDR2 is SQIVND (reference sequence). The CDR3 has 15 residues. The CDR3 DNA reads TGTGCCAGTAGTATCCGACAGGGGGCGAATTCACCCCTCCACTTT. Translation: CASSIRQGANSPLHF.

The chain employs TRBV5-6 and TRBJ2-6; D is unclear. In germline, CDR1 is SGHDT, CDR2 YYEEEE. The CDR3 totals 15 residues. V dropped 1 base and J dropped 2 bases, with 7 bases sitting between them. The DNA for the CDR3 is TGTGCCAGCAGCTTGACGCGAACTGGGGCCAACGTCCTGACTTTC. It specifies CASSLTRTGANVLTF.

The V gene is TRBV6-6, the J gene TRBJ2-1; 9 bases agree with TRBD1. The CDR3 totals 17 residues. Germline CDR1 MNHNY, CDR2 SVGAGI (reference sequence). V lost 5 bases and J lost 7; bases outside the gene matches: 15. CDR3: CASSPYGQGLKGNEQFF. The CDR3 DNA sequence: TGTGCCAGCAGTCCCTATGGACAGGGGTTAAAGGGGAATGAGCAGTTCTTC.

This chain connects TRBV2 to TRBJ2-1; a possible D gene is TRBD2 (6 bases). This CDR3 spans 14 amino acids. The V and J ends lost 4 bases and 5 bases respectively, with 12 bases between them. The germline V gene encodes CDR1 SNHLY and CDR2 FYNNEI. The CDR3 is CASSVRRENNEQFF. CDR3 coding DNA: TGTGCCAGCAGTGTTAGGCGGGAAAACAATGAGCAGTTCTTC.

CDR3 in amino acids: CASSLAGYGYTF. The CDR3 region has the DNA TGTGCCAGCAGTTTGGCAGGATATGGCTACACCTTC. This chain joins TRBV28 and TRBJ1-2; D not resolved. This CDR3 is 12 amino acids long. With 3 bases removed from V and 5 bases from J, the gap between germline ends came to 7 bases. Germline V gives CDR1 MDHEN, CDR2 SYDVKM.